Given below is one T cell receptor beta chain in context. What it binds is not known. This entry comes from a study of naive and memory T cell subsets. Study-level findings and limits: Over 90% of naive TCR sequences appeared only once after error correction, unlike memory subsets. Gini index rose across naive, CM, EM and EMRA in CD4 and CD8. Naive repertoires, especially CD8, held a few larger clonotypes, possibly memory cells re-expressing CD45RA. Each distinct alpha or beta sequence counts as one clonotype.

Sequential positive selection took CD4 T cells first, then CD8 T cells. Both TRBC1 and TRBC2 were covered by a beta constant-region primer of two equimolar oligonucleotides. Four rounds of PCR amplified the ligated cDNA using nested alpha and beta constant-region primers plus SP2. TCRdb processed the UMI-ligation and nested PCR reads anew with MiXCR; each CDR3 protein has one entry. The sample records 150,000 or so distinct CDR3 sequences, 22% being singletons. The TCR originated in a human donor in good health. Sequencing used naive CD4+ T cells from blood.

The CDR3 nucleotides are TGTGCCAGCAGCCGCCAGGGGGCGCGTGGCTACACCTTC. Translated, it gives CASSRQGARGYTF. The V gene is TRBV7-6, the J gene TRBJ1-2, with 8 positions matching TRBD1. V shed 5 bases, J shed 7 bases, and the junction held 6 bases outside the gene matches. The CDR3 consists of 13 residues. CDR1 and CDR2 (germline): SGHVS, FNYEAQ.